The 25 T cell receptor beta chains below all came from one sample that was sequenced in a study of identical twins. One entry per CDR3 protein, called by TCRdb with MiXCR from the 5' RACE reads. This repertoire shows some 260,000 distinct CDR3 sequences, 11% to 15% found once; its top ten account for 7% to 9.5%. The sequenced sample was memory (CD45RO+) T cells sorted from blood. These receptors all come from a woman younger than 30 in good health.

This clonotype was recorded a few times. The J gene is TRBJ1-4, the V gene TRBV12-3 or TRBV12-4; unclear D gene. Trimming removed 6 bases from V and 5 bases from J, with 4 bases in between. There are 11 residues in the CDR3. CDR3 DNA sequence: TGTGCCAGCAGGACCAATGAAAAACTGTTTTTT. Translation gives CASRTNEKLFF.

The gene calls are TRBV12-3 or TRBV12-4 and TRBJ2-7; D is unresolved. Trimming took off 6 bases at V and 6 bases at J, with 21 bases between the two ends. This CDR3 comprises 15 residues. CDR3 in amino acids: CASSAKSGPPFEQYF. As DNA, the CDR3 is TGTGCCAGCAGCGCAAAATCCGGGCCCCCTTTCGAGCAGTACTTC.

DNA of the CDR3: TGTGCCAGCAGCACCGAAACAGGGAATATCTACGAGCAGTACTTC. This gives the protein CASSTETGNIYEQYF. The chain joins TRBV5-6 to TRBJ2-7; TRBD1 is a possible D gene (6 bases). From germline, CDR1 is SGHDT and CDR2 YYEEEE. V lost 4 bases and J lost 3, with 17 bases in between. This CDR3 contains 15 residues.

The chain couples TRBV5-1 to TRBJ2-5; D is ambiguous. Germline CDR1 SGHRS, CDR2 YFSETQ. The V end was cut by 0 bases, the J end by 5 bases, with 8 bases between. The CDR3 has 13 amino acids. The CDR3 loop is CASSLVRAETQYF. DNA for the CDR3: TGCGCCAGCAGCTTGGTAAGGGCCGAGACCCAGTACTTC.

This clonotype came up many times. The CDR3 reads CAITPRSDTQYF. CDR3 bases: TGTGCCATCACCCCCCGCAGCGATACGCAGTATTTT. V and J are TRBV12-3 or TRBV12-4 and TRBJ2-3; D remains unclear. The V gene lost 10 bases and the J gene lost 6 bases, with 14 bases spanning the gap. CDR3 length: 12 amino acids.

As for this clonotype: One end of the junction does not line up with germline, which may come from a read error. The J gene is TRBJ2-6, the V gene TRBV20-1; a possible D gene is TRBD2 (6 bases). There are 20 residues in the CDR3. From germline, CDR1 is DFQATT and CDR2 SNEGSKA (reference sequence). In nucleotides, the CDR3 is TGCTGTGCTAGGGAGGCAGGGTCCCCAGCTTACTACTCTGGGGCCAACGTCCTGACTTTC. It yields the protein CCAREAGSPAYYSGANVLTF.

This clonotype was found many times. The CDR3 DNA is TGTGCCAGCAGTAGCAGGGGGGTCCATCAGACCTACGAGCAGTACTTC. This translates into CASSSRGVHQTYEQYF. This chain uses TRBV12-3 or TRBV12-4 with TRBJ2-7; possibly TRBD1 for D (7 bases). With 5 bases removed from V and 2 bases from J, the gap between germline ends came to 19 bases. CDR3 length: 16 residues.

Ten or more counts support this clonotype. CDR3: CSAKLLAGVTDTQYF. CDR3 bases: TGCAGTGCTAAGCTACTAGCGGGAGTGACAGATACGCAGTATTTT. The gene calls are TRBV20-1 and TRBJ2-3; 11 nucleotides align to TRBD2. With 4 bases clipped from V and 3 bases from J, the junction kept 6 bases outside the gene matches. CDR3 length: 15 amino acids. The germline V gene encodes CDR1 DFQATT and CDR2 SNEGSKA (reference sequence).

The CDR3 nucleotides are TGCAGTGCTATTTCTGAGAGCCAAGAGACCCAGTACTTC. Its translation is CSAISESQETQYF. The chain is built from TRBV20-1 and TRBJ2-5; D is unclear. V was clipped by 4 bases and J by 1 base, with 10 bases between them. The CDR3 has 13 amino acids. The germline V gene has CDR1 DFQATT and CDR2 SNEGSKA (reference sequence).

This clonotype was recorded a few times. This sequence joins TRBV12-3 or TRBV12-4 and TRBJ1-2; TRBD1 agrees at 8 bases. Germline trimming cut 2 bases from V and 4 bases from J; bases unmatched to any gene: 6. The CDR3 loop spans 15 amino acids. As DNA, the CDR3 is TGTGCCAGCAGTTTAAAGCCCGGACAGGGCTATGGCTACACCTTC. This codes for CASSLKPGQGYGYTF.

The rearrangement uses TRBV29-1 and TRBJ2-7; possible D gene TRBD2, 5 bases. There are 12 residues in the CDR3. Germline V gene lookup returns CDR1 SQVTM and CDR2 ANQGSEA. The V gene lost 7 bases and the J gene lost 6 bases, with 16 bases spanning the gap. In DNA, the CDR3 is TGCAGCGCCGCAACAGTCGGGGTCGAGCAGTACTTC. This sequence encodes CSAATVGVEQYF.

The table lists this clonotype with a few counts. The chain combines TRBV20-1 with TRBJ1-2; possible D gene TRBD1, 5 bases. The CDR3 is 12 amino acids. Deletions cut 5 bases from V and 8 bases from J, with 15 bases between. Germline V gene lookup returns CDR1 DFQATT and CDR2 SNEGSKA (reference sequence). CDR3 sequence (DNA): TGCAGTGCTCTCTTAGGGGAGGGCGGCTACACCTTC. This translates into CSALLGEGGYTF.

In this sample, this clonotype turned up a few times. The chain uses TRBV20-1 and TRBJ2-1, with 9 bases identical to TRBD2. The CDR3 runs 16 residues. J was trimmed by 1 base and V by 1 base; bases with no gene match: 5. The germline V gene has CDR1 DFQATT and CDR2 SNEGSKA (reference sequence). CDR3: CSARVSLAGSYNEQFF. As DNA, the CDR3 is TGCAGTGCTAGAGTTTCTCTAGCGGGGTCCTACAATGAGCAGTTCTTC.

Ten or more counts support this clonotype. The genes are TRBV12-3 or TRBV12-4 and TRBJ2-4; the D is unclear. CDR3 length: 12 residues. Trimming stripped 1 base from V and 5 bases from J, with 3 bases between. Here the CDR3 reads CASSLEENIQYF. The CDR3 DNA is TGTGCCAGCAGTTTAGAAGAAAACATTCAGTACTTC.

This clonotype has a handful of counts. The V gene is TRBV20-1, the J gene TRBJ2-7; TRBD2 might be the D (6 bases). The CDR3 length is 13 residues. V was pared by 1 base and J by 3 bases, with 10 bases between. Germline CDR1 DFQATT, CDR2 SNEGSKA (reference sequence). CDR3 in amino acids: CSARGSGVYEQYF. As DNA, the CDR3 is TGCAGTGCTAGAGGATCGGGGGTCTACGAGCAGTACTTC.

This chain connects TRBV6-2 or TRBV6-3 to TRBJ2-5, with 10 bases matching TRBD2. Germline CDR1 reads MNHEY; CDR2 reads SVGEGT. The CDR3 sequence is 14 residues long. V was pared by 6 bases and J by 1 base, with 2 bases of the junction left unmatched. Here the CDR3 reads CASRGLASQETQYF. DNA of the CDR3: TGTGCCAGCAGGGGACTAGCGTCCCAAGAGACCCAGTACTTC.

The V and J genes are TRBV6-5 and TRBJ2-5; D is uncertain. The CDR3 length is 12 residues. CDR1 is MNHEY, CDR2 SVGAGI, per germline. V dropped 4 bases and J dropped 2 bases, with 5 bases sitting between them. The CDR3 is CASSSLQETQYF. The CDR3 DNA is TGTGCCAGCAGTTCCCTACAAGAGACCCAGTACTTC.

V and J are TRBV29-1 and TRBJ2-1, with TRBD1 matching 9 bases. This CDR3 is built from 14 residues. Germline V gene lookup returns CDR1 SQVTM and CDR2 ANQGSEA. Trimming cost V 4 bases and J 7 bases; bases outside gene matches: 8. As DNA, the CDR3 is TGCAGCGTTGGGGGACAGGGCGGGTTAAATGAGCAGTTCTTC. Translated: CSVGGQGGLNEQFF.

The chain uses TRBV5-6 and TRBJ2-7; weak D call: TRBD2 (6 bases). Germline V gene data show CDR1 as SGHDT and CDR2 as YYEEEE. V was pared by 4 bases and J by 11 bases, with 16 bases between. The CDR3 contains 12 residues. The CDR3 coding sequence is TGTGCCAGCAGCCGCGGGGCTTTGGGGGAGTACTTC. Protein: CASSRGALGEYF.

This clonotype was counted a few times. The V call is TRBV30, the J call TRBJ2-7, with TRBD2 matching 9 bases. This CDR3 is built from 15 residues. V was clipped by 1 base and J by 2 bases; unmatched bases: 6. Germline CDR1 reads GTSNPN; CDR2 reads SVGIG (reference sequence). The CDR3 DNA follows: TGTGCCTGGAGTGCAAAGGGACTAGCTACCTACGAGCAGTACTTC. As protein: CAWSAKGLATYEQYF.

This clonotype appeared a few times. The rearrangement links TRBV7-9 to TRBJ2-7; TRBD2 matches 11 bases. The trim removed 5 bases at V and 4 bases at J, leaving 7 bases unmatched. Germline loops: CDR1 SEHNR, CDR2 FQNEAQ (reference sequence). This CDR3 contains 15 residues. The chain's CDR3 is CASSRSGRVLYEQYF. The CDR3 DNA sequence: TGTGCCAGCAGCCGTAGCGGGAGGGTCCTTTACGAGCAGTACTTC.

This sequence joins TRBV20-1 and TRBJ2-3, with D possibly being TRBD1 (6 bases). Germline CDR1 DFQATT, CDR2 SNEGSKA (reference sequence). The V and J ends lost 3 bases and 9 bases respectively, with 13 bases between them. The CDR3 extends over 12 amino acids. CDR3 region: CSASLGADTQYF. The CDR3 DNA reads TGCAGTGCTAGTCTGGGGGCCGACACGCAGTATTTT.

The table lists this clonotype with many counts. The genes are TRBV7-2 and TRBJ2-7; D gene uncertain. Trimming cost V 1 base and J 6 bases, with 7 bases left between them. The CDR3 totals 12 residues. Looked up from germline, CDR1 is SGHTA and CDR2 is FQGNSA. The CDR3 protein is CASSLGRSEQYF. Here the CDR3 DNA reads TGTGCCAGCAGCTTAGGAAGAAGCGAGCAGTACTTC.

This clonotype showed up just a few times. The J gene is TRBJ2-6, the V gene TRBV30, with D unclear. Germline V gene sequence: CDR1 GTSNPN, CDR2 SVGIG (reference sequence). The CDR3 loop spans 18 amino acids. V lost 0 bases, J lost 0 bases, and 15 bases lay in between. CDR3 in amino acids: CAWSVSSRRNSGANVLTF. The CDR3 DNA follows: TGTGCCTGGAGTGTGAGTTCCAGGCGGAACTCTGGGGCCAACGTCCTGACTTTC.

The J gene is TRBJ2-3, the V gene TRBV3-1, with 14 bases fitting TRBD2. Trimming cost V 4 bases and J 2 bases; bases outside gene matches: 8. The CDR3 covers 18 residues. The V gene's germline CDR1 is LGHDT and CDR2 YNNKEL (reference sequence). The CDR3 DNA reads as TGTGCCAGCAGCCCTTACAGGACTAGCGGGAGGAACACAGATACGCAGTATTTT. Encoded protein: CASSPYRTSGRNTDTQYF.